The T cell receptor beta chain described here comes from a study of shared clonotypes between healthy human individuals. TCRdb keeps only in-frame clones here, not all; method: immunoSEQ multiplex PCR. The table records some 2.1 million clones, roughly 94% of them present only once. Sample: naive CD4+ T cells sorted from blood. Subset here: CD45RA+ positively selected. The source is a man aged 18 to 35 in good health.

The DNA of the CDR3 is TGTGCCAGCCGGACAGGGCTAAATTCACCCCTCCACTTT. Translating gives CASRTGLNSPLHF. The J gene is TRBJ1-6, the V gene TRBV6-1; 8 bases match TRBD1. CDR1 MNHNS and CDR2 SASEGT come from the germline V gene. The V gene end was trimmed by 8 bases and the J gene end by 7 bases; junction bases not matched to a gene: 4. This CDR3 is 13 amino acids long.